This T cell receptor (beta chain) was captured in a study of T cells in narcolepsy. Study-wide results and caveats: Autoreactive HCRT-specific and TRIB2-specific clonotypes were marked in same-patient CSF-versus-blood CD4+ comparisons. Reportedly, autoreactive clonotypes were serially detected in patients' blood but not controls'. Some memory CD4+ repertoires had no autoreactive clone sequences.

The germline CDR1 and CDR2 sequences are MDHEN and SYDVKM. V trimming: 5 bases; J trimming: 3 bases; junction bases outside the gene matches: 12. The CDR3 sequence is 17 residues long. Details on this clone: Its antigen is currently unknown.

Sequenced by immunoSEQ multiplex PCR; TCRdb stores in-frame clones only, minus some. Among tens of thousands of clones listed, 88% were seen once. The sample comprised CD45RA- memory CD4+ T cells from PBMCs. The source of this sequence is a human donor with narcolepsy. The chain carries TRBV28 and TRBJ1-2; TRBD1 agrees at 10 bases. CDR3 coding DNA: TGTGCCAGCAGTCTATCCGGACAGGGGGAGAGTGACTATGGCTACACCTTC. It yields the protein CASSLSGQGESDYGYTF.